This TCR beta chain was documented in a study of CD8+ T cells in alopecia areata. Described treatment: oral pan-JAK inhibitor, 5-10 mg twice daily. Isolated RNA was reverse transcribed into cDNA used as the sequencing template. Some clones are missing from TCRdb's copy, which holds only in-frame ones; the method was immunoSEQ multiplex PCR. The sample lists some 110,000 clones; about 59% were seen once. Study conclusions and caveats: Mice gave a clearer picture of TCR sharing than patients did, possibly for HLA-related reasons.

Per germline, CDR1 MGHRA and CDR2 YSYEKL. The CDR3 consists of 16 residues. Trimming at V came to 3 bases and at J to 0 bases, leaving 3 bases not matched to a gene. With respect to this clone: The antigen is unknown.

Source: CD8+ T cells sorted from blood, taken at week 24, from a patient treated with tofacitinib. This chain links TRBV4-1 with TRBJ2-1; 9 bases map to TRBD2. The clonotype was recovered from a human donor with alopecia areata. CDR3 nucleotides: TGCGCCAGCAGCCAGAGCGGGGGGAGCTCCTACAATGAGCAGTTCTTC. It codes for CASSQSGGSSYNEQFF.